Below, 16 T cell receptor beta chains from the same sample are listed, as sequenced in a study of Ad26.COV2.S vaccination and SARS-CoV-2 variants. The sample's treatment: some 19 received Ad26.COV2.S at low or high dose, single or two shots; several received placebo; per-sample allocation not given. Sampling took place 63 days after the first vaccine or placebo injection. Sequencing used immunoSEQ multiplex PCR; TCRdb keeps in-frame clones, though not all of them. The table has about 480,000 clones, roughly nine tenths seen once; the top ten hold 9.5% to 15%. The sequencing here drew on peripheral blood, taken in a trial of Ad26.COV2.S vaccine versus placebo. The source is a person aged 18-65 years who received the Ad26.COV2.S COVID-19 vaccine or a placebo.

The chain combines TRBV3-1 (or the pseudogene TRBV3-2) with TRBJ2-7; 8 bases are a match to TRBD2. The junction had 2 bases not matched to a gene; V was cut back by 4 bases and J by 3 bases. The CDR3 runs 13 residues. CDR1 and CDR2 (germline): LGHDT, YNNKEL (reference sequence). The CDR3 DNA follows: TGTGCCAGCAGCCTCGCGGGGGGCTACGAGCAGTACTTC. Translated: CASSLAGGYEQYF.

V gene TRBV15 combines with J gene TRBJ1-2; TRBD1 matches 9 bases. Trimming at V came to 0 bases and at J to 6 bases, leaving 5 bases not matched to a gene. Per germline, CDR1 LNHNV and CDR2 YYDKDF (reference sequence). This CDR3 region has 15 residues. CDR3 bases: TGTGCCACCAGCAGAGATCCAGGGACAGGGCATGGCTACACCTTC. Residues: CATSRDPGTGHGYTF.

V gene TRBV10-3 combines with J gene TRBJ1-1; 8 bases fit TRBD1. The CDR3 runs to 15 residues. The germline gives CDR1 ENHRY, CDR2 SYGVKD. V dropped 6 bases and J dropped 0; count of bases not matched to a gene: 6. CDR3: CAIRPGGRMNTEAFF. CDR3 coding DNA: TGTGCCATCAGGCCAGGGGGCCGAATGAACACTGAAGCTTTCTTT.

J is TRBJ2-1 and V is TRBV19; D uncertain. Per the germline V gene, CDR1 is LNHDA and CDR2 is SQIVND (reference sequence). The ends were cut back, 3 bases at V and 4 bases at J, with 16 bases in the middle. CDR3 length: 16 residues. CDR3 sequence: CASSMLRRLVYNEQFF. CDR3 coding DNA: TGTGCCAGTAGTATGTTGCGGCGGTTGGTATACAATGAGCAGTTCTTC. Drawing the rest from reference TRBV19 and TRBJ2-1, the complete variable domain is DGGITQSPKYLFRKEGQNVTLSCEQNLNHDAMYWYRQDPGQGLRLIYYSQIVNDFQKGDIAEGYSVSREKKESFPLTVTSAQKNPTAFYLCASSMLRRLVYNEQFFGPGTRLTVL.

The chain recombines TRBV28 with TRBJ2-1; 7 bases fit TRBD1. CDR1 and CDR2 from the germline V gene are MDHEN and SYDVKM. The CDR3 sequence is 15 residues long. Trimming at V came to 4 bases and at J to 8 bases, leaving 11 bases not matched to a gene. The CDR3 sequence is CASSSRQGTHDEQFF. DNA for the CDR3: TGTGCCAGCAGTTCGCGACAGGGAACACACGATGAGCAGTTCTTC. Complete variable domain (other parts from reference TRBV28 and TRBJ2-1): DVKVTQSSRYLVKRTGEKVFLECVQDMDHENMFWYRQDPGLGLRLIYFSYDVKMKEKGDIPEGYSVSREKKERFSLILESASTNQTSMYLCASSSRQGTHDEQFFGPGTRLTVL.

This clone showed up just once. The chain employs TRBV5-4 and TRBJ2-7; D unclear. With 0 bases removed from V and 0 bases from J, the gap between germline ends came to 7 bases. Germline V gene data show CDR1 as SGHNT and CDR2 as YYREEE (reference sequence). This CDR3 contains 14 residues. The CDR3 bases are TGTGCCAGCAGCTTGGACACTAACTCCTACGAGCAGTACTTC. Translation gives CASSLDTNSYEQYF.

CDR3 coding DNA: TGCAGCGTCGGGACAGTCCTCACCGGGGAGCTGTTTTTT. Its protein product is CSVGTVLTGELFF. This chain links TRBV29-1 with TRBJ2-2; TRBD1 agrees at 7 bases. V was pared by 6 bases and J by 4 bases, with 5 bases of the junction left unmatched. Germline V gene data show CDR1 as SQVTM and CDR2 as ANQGSEA. The length of the CDR3 is 13 residues.

This clone was detected only a few times. The chain uses TRBV10-3 and TRBJ2-2, with 11 bases identical to TRBD1. CDR1 ENHRY and CDR2 SYGVKD come from the germline V gene. This CDR3 region has 14 residues. V dropped 10 bases and J dropped 3; count of bases not matched to a gene: 4. CDR3 coding DNA: TGTGCCACCGGACAGGGGGCGGACACCGGGGAGCTGTTTTTT. Translated, it gives CATGQGADTGELFF.

The chain couples TRBV28 to TRBJ2-6; D is unresolved. Germline CDR1 is MDHEN and CDR2 is SYDVKM. The CDR3 spans 13 residues. V was shortened by 7 bases and J by 4 bases, with 8 bases between the two germline ends. The CDR3 region is CASTGYGANVLTF. CDR3 in DNA: TGTGCCAGCACCGGGTACGGGGCCAACGTCCTGACTTTC.

CDR3 in amino acids: CATSRAGQGSYEQYF. In nucleotides, the CDR3 is TGTGCCACCAGCAGGGCGGGACAGGGGTCCTACGAGCAGTACTTC. The J gene is TRBJ2-7, the V gene TRBV15; 10 nucleotides agree with TRBD1. Germline CDR1 and CDR2: LNHNV and YYDKDF (reference sequence). V trimming: 3 bases; J trimming: 1 base; junction bases outside the gene matches: 3. CDR3 length: 15 amino acids.

The DNA for the CDR3 is TGTGCCATCAGGGCAAACAGGGGGCACACAGATACGCAGTATTTT. This encodes CAIRANRGHTDTQYF. This chain uses TRBV10-3 with TRBJ2-3, with 9 bases fitting TRBD1. The CDR3 consists of 15 residues. V shed 6 bases and J 2 bases; nucleotides not matched to a gene: 6. Germline V gene data show CDR1 as ENHRY and CDR2 as SYGVKD.

This chain joins TRBV7-6 and TRBJ2-1, with 12 bases fitting TRBD2. The CDR3 has 15 amino acids. J gave up 11 bases and V 1 base, and 6 bases lay outside the gene matches. Looked up from germline, CDR1 is SGHVS and CDR2 is FNYEAQ. This CDR3 is CASSLGSGTSGQQFF. CDR3 in DNA: TGTGCCAGCAGCTTAGGGTCCGGGACTAGCGGGCAGCAGTTCTTC.

The rearrangement links TRBV19 to TRBJ1-1; no definite D call. V was shortened by 3 bases and J by 5 bases, with 16 bases between the two germline ends. Germline assignment: CDR1 LNHDA and CDR2 SQIVND (reference sequence). This CDR3 is 15 amino acids long. As DNA, the CDR3 is TGTGCCAGTAGTATTTTCCAGAACCGGTGGACTGAAGCTTTCTTT. Its protein product is CASSIFQNRWTEAFF.

V and J are TRBV2 and TRBJ1-1, with D unclear. V lost 6 bases to trimming and J lost 1 base, with 9 bases between them. This CDR3 is 13 amino acids long. Germline V gene sequence: CDR1 SNHLY, CDR2 FYNNEI. DNA of the CDR3: TGTGCCAGCAGAGTCCTCTCGAACACTGAAGCTTTCTTT. Translating it yields CASRVLSNTEAFF.

This chain links TRBV24-1 with TRBJ2-5; D unresolved. Trimming cost V 4 bases and J 0 bases, with 5 bases left between them. This CDR3 is built from 13 residues. Germline V CDR1 and CDR2: KGHDR, SFDVKD. CDR3 sequence reads: CATSDIHQETQYF. CDR3 nucleotide sequence: TGTGCCACCAGTGACATCCACCAAGAGACCCAGTACTTC.

The chain joins TRBV19 to TRBJ2-3; no definite D call. Germline V gene lookup returns CDR1 LNHDA and CDR2 SQIVND (reference sequence). CDR3 length: 13 amino acids. The ends were cut back, 4 bases at V and 4 bases at J, with 9 bases in the middle. The CDR3 nucleotides are TGTGCCAGTAGTACCATAGTCCCAGATACGCAGTATTTT. Its protein product is CASSTIVPDTQYF.